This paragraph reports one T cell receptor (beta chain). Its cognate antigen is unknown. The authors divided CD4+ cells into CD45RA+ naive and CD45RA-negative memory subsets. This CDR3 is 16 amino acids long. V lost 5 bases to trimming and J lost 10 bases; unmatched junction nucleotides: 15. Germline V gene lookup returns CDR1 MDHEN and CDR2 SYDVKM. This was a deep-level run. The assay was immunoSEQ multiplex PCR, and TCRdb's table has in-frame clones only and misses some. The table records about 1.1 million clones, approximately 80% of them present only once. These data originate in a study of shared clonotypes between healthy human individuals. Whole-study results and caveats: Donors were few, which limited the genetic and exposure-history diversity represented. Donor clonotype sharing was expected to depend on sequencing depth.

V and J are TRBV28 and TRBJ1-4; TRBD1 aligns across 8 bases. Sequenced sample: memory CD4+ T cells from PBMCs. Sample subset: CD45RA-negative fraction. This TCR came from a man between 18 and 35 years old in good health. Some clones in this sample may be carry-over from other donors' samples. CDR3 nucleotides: TGTGCCAGCAGTCAACTGGACAGGGTTCCTTTCGGAAAACTGTTTTTT. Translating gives CASSQLDRVPFGKLFF.